This T cell receptor (beta chain) was captured in a study of blood T cell repertoires in COVID-19. The CDR3 is made up of 15 amino acids. Germline CDR1 is MNHNY and CDR2 is SVGAGI (reference sequence). Losses at the gene ends were 7 bases for V and 0 bases for J; bases not matched to a gene: 8. In the original processing: Estimation of nucleated cell counts was performed using reference gene primer amplification. Using immunoSEQ multiplex PCR, the repertoire was profiled, and TCRdb retains in-frame clones only, with some absent. The V and J calls and clone size are taken from that table; D and trimming were inferred from the DNA. The table includes 250,000 or so clones, about 90% detected once.

This TCR came from a man older than 75 with acute or convalescent COVID-19. Sequencing used peripheral blood. The chain links TRBV6-6 to TRBJ2-7; 8 nucleotides agree with TRBD1. CDR3 in amino acids: CASTSRQGSSYEQYF. The CDR3, as DNA: TGTGCCAGCACCTCTAGACAGGGGAGCTCCTACGAGCAGTACTTC.